This T cell receptor beta chain was captured by sequencing in a study of T-cell reconstitution after alpha-beta-depleted transplantation in children. Study results and limitations: Expanded graft clones, several hundred of them, were reportedly the source of alpha-beta T cells about two months after transplant. A year had passed since transplant, and T-cell counts and diversity by then came mostly from newly produced T cells.

This sample's TCRbeta library carried unique molecular identifier barcodes. TCRdb reprocessed the PCR reads via MiXCR and lists one record per CDR3 protein. The data contain 600,000 or so distinct CDR3 sequences, 20% to 25% of them singletons. Worth noting for this clonotype: Its antigen is undetermined.

Sequenced here: PBMCs, mostly from graft donor cells, sampled 360 days after TCRalphabeta/CD19-depleted stem cell transplant. The receptor's source is a boy younger than two who had a stem cell transplant for acute myeloid leukemia, so the T cells may come from the graft donor.

In nucleotides, the CDR3 is TGTGCCAAGAGCTACGGGAACACCGGGGAGCTGTTTTTT. Translated: CAKSYGNTGELFF. The chain combines TRBV7-9 with TRBJ2-2; D not certain. Germline values: CDR1 SEHNR, CDR2 FQNEAQ (reference sequence). Trimming took 10 bases from V and 1 from J, leaving 10 bases between them. This CDR3 spans 13 amino acids.